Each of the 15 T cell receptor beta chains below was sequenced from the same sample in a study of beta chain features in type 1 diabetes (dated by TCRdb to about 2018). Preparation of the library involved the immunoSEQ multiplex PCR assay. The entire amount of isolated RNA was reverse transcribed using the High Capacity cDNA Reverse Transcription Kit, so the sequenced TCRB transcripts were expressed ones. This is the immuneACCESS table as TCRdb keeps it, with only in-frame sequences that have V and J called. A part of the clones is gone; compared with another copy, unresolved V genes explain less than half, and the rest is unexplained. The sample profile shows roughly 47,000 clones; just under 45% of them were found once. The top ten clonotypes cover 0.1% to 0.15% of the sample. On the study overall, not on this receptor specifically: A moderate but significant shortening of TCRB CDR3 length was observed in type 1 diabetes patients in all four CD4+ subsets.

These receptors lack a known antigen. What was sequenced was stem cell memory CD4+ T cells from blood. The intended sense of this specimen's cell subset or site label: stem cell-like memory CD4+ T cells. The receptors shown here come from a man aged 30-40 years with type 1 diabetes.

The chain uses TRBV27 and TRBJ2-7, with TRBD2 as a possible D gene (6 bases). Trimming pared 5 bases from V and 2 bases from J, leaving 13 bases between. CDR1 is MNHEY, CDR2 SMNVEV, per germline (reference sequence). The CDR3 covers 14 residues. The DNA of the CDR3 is TGTGCCAGCAGTCCGCGGGACTCACCCTACGAGCAGTACTTC. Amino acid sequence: CASSPRDSPYEQYF.

The CDR3 here is CASSRGLDQPQHF. The DNA for the CDR3 is TGTGCCAGCAGCCGAGGACTCGATCAGCCCCAGCATTTT. The chain couples TRBV28 to TRBJ1-5; no definite D call. The V end was cut by 6 bases, the J end by 5 bases, with 11 bases between. From germline, CDR1 is MDHEN and CDR2 SYDVKM. The CDR3 is made up of 13 amino acids.

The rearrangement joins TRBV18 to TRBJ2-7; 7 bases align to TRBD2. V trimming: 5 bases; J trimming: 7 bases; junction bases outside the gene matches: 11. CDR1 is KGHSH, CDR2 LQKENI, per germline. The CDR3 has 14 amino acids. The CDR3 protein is CASSTGGSLREQYF. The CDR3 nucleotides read TGTGCCAGCTCAACTGGCGGGAGCCTGAGGGAGCAGTACTTC.

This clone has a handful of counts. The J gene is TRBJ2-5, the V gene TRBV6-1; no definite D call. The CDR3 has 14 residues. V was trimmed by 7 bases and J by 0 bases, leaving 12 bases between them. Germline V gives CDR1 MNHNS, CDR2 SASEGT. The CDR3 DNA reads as TGTGCCAGCACCGAACGGTTAAACCAAGAGACCCAGTACTTC. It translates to CASTERLNQETQYF.

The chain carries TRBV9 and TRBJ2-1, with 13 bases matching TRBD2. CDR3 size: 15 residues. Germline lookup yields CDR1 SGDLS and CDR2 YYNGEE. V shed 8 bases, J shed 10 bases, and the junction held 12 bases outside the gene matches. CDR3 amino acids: CASNPGLAGFREQFF. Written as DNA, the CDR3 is TGTGCCAGTAATCCGGGACTAGCGGGATTTAGGGAGCAGTTCTTC. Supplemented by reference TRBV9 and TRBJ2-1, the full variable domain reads DSGVTQTPKHLITATGQRVTLRCSPRSGDLSVYWYQQSLDQGLQFLIQYYNGEERAKGNILERFSAQQFPDLHSELNLSSLELGDSALYFCASNPGLAGFREQFFGPGTRLTVL.

CDR3 bases: TGTGCCAGCAGTCCACCACCCGGACAGGGTGGCTACACCTTC. It codes for CASSPPPGQGGYTF. This chain connects TRBV28 to TRBJ1-2; TRBD1 agrees at 8 bases. The V gene's germline CDR1 is MDHEN and CDR2 SYDVKM. CDR3 size: 14 residues. Trimming cost V 5 bases and J 7 bases; bases outside gene matches: 9.

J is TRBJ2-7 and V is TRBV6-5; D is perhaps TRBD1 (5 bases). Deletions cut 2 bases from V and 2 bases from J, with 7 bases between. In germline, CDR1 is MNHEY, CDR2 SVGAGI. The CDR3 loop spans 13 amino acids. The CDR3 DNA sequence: TGTGCCAGCAGTTACGACAGAGCCTACGAGCAGTACTTC. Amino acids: CASSYDRAYEQYF.

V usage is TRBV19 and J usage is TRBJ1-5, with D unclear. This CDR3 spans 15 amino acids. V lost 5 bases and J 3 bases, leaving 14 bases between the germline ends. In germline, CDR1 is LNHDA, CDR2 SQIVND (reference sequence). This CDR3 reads CASSRPGVSNQPQHF. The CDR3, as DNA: TGTGCCAGTAGTCGCCCCGGGGTCTCCAATCAGCCCCAGCATTTT.

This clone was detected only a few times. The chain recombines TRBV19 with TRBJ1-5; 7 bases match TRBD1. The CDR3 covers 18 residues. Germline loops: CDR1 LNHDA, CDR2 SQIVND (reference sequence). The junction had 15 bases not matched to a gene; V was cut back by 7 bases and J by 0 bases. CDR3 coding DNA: TGTGCCAGTAAGGGCGGCGGGACAGCCATTTATAGCAATCAGCCCCAGCATTTT. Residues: CASKGGGTAIYSNQPQHF. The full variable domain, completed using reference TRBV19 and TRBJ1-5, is DGGITQSPKYLFRKEGQNVTLSCEQNLNHDAMYWYRQDPGQGLRLIYYSQIVNDFQKGDIAEGYSVSREKKESFPLTVTSAQKNPTAFYLCASKGGGTAIYSNQPQHFGDGTRLSIL.

The CDR3 DNA sequence: TGTGCCAGCAGCCCCGCTTTAGGGAGGATTCAGTACTTC. Amino acids: CASSPALGRIQYF. The chain links TRBV28 to TRBJ2-4; maybe TRBD2 (6 bases). With 6 bases removed from V and 10 bases from J, the gap between germline ends came to 16 bases. CDR3 length equals 13 residues. The germline V gene has CDR1 MDHEN and CDR2 SYDVKM.

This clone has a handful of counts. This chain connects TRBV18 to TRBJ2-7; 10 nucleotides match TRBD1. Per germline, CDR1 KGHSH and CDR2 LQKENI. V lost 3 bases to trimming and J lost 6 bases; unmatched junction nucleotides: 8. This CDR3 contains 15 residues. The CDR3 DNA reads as TGTGCCAGCTCACCCTGGACAGGGGGAATCGGCGAGCAGTACTTC. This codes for CASSPWTGGIGEQYF.

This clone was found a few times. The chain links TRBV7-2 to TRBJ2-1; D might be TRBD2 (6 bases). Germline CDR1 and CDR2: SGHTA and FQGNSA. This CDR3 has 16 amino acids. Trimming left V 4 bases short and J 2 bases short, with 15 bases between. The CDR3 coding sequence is TGTGCCAGCAGCTCTTCCGGGACTGAGGCCTACAATGAGCAGTTCTTC. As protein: CASSSSGTEAYNEQFF.

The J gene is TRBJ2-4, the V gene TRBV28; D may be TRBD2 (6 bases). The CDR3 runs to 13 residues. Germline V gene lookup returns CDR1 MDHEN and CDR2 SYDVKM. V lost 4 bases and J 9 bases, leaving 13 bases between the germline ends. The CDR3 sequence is CASSSGTGVIQYF. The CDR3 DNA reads TGTGCCAGCAGTTCCGGGACGGGGGTCATTCAGTACTTC.

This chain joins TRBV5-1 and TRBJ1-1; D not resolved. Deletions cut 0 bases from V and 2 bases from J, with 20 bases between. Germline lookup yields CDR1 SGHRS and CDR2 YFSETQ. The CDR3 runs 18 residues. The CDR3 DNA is TGCGCCAGCAGCTTGGGGTGGGGTGGGAGCCGCACCAACACTGAAGCTTTCTTT. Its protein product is CASSLGWGGSRTNTEAFF. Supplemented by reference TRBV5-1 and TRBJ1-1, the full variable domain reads KAGVTQTPRYLIKTRGQQVTLSCSPISGHRSVSWYQQTPGQGLQFLFEYFSETQRNKGNFPGRFSGRQFSNSRSEMNVSTLELGDSALYLCASSLGWGGSRTNTEAFFGQGTRLTVV.

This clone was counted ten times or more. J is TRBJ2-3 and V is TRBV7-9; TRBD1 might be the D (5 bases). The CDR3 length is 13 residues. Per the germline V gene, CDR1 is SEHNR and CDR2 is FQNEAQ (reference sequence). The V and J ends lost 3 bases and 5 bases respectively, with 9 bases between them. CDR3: CASSLWGGDTQYF. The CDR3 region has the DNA TGTGCCAGCAGCTTGTGGGGCGGAGATACGCAGTATTTT.